This T cell receptor (beta chain) was obtained from a study of control samples from healthy donors and cancer patients. The CDR3 spans 14 residues. From germline, CDR1 is MGHDK and CDR2 SYGVNS. V dropped 5 bases and J dropped 6 bases, with 14 bases sitting between them. Sequencing used immunoSEQ multiplex PCR; TCRdb keeps in-frame clones, though not all of them. The sample consists of 400,000 to 450,000 clones, around 90% of them appearing once. V is TRBV25-1 and J is TRBJ2-1; D not resolved. The sequence was collected from a man aged 35-49 years with head and neck cancer. Specimen: PBMCs. CDR3 bases: TGTGCCAGCAGTAAACCTACCTGGGCCAATGAGCAGTTCTTC. Translated, it gives CASSKPTWANEQFF. Full variable domain (outside the CDR3, taken from reference TRBV25-1 and TRBJ2-1): EADIYQTPRYLVIGTGKKITLECSQTMGHDKMYWYQQDPGMELHLIHYSYGVNSTEKGDLSSESTVSRIRTEHFPLTLESARPSHTSQYLCASSKPTWANEQFFGPGTRLTVL.